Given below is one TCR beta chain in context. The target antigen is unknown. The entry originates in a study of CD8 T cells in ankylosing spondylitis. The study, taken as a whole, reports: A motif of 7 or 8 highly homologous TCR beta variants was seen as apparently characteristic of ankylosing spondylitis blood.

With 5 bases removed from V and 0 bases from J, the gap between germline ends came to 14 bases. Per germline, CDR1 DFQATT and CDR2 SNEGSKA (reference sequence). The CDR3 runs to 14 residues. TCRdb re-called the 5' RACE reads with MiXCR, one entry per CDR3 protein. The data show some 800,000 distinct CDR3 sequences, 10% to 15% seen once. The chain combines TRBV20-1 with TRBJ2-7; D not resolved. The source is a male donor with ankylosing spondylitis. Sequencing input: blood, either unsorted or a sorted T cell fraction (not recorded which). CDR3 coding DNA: TGCAGTGCTCGAAGGCCCCGGAGCTCCTACGAGCAGTACTTC. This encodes CSARRPRSSYEQYF.